This TCR beta chain was observed in a study of shared clonotypes between healthy human individuals. At the level of the study: With ages of 18 to 49, the donors were a couple of women and three men. Every donor yielded three CD4 naive, three CD4 memory, two CD8 naive and one CD8 memory plate.

A remark on this clone: The antigen remains undetermined.

Repertoires were generated with immunoSEQ multiplex PCR, while TCRdb's copy carries only in-frame clones and drops some. The table has about 1.1 million clones, 78% seen once; the top ten hold 0.6% to 0.75%. Overall study findings and caveats: A handful of donors showed sharing of approximately 5% of naive CD4 clonotypes. Sequencing depth was a factor that was expected to affect clonotype sharing among donors.

The sample was memory CD4+ T cells from PBMCs. Subset: CD45RA-negative fraction. The receptor was isolated from a young man in good health. Some clones in this sample may be carry-over from other donors' samples.

CDR3 residues: CASSPGQGYGYTF. CDR3 coding DNA: TGTGCCAGCAGTCCGGGACAGGGCTATGGCTACACCTTC. The chain is built from TRBV5-6 and TRBJ1-2; 9 nucleotides line up with TRBD1. Germline CDR1 is SGHDT and CDR2 is YYEEEE. There are 13 residues in the CDR3. The V and J ends lost 5 bases and 4 bases, in that order; junction bases with no gene match: 3.